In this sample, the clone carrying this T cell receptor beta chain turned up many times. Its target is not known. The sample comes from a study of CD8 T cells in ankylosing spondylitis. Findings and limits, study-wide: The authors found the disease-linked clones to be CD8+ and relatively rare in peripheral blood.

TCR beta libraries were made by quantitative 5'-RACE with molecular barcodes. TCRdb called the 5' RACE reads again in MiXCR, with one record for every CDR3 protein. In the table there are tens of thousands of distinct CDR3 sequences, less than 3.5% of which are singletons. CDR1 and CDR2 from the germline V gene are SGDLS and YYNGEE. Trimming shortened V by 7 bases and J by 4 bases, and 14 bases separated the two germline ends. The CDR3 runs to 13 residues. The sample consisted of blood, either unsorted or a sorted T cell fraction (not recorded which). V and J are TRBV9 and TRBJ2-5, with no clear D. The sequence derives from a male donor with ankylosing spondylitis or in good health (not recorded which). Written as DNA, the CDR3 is TGTGCCAGCGGGCGTAGTCCGGCAGAGACCCAGTACTTC. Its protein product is CASGRSPAETQYF.